This record looks at one TCR beta chain sequence and its context. Antigen unknown. This specimen comes from a study of OX40 agonist ivuxolimab in advanced cancers. Study summary: Cohort: approximately 83% men, mean age approximately 66, aged about 20 to 85. Study-level results: Among patients with partial responses at 0.1-3.0 mg/kg, clonal expansion was among the lowest.

The data were produced by immunoSEQ multiplex PCR, yet TCRdb's version contains in-frame clones alone and is incomplete. Found here are approximately 84,000 clones, approximately 86% of them singletons; the top ten hold roughly 2%. V lost 1 base, J lost 13 bases, and 14 bases lay in between. The germline gives CDR1 SGHVS, CDR2 FQNEAQ. This CDR3 contains 13 residues. Sequenced here: CD4+ or CD8+ T cells sorted from blood, sampled in a trial of the OX40 agonist ivuxolimab. The TCR originated in an adult with an advanced solid tumor such as melanoma, head and neck, liver or kidney cancer. The chain is built from TRBV7-8 and TRBJ2-1; D is unresolved. Written as DNA, the CDR3 is TGTGCCAGCAGCTTAGTCACTCCCGATAGTCAGTTCTTC. Translation gives CASSLVTPDSQFF.